Listed below are T cell receptor beta chains from one sample, sequenced in a study of regulatory T cells in long-lasting Graves disease. TCRdb used MiXCR to reprocess the multiplex PCR reads, holding one entry per CDR3 protein. Of 450,000 to 500,000 distinct CDR3 sequences listed, 16% are singletons. These data were also reused for a study on T cells in Graves' hyperthyroidism and ophthalmopathy.

The sample here was peripheral blood mononuclear cells (PBMCs), taken at new diagnosis, from a patient treated with antithyroid drugs. These TCRs come from a man in his forties or fifties with Graves disease. The CDR3 runs from the conserved cysteine through the conserved F or W. D genes are given only for firm matches. Some rows have no size entry. The others give once, few or many, or a class for an expanded clone.

J gene: TRBJ2-1
D gene: TRBD2
V gene: TRBV5-1
clone size: many
CDR3 DNA: TGCGCCAGCAGCTTGAAGCCTAGCGGGAGGGCTGCAAATGAGCAGTTCTTC
CDR3 protein: CASSLKPSGRAANEQFF

J gene: TRBJ2-2
D gene: .
V gene: TRBV27
clone size: many
CDR3 DNA: TGTGCCAGCAGTCCTTTGGCGGGGCGGGCCGGGGAGCTGTTTTTT
CDR3 protein: CASSPLAGRAGELFF

J gene: TRBJ1-1
D gene: .
V gene: TRBV12-3/TRBV12-4
clone size: .
CDR3 DNA: TGTGCCAGCAGGTCTAACGGACGTTATTTCTTT
CDR3 protein: CASRSNGRYFF

J gene: TRBJ1-6
D gene: TRBD1
V gene: TRBV6-2/TRBV6-3
clone size: .
CDR3 DNA: TGTGCCAGCAGCATCAGGGGGAGCTCCTATAATTCACCCCTCCACTTT
CDR3 protein: CASSIRGSSYNSPLHF

J gene: TRBJ2-5
D gene: .
V gene: TRBV6-1
clone size: many
CDR3 DNA: TGTGCCAGCAGTGACAGGGGGGCCCAAGAGACCCAGTACTTC
CDR3 protein: CASSDRGAQETQYF

J gene: TRBJ2-3
D gene: .
V gene: TRBV28
clone size: many
CDR3 DNA: TGTGCCAGCAGTTTAATCCGAACCTCCCGAGGGAATACGCAGTATTTT
CDR3 protein: CASSLIRTSRGNTQYF

J gene: TRBJ1-1
D gene: TRBD1
V gene: TRBV3-1
clone size: .
CDR3 DNA: TGTGCCAGCAGCCAAGTCGGGACAGGGGGTACTGAAGCTTTCTTT
CDR3 protein: CASSQVGTGGTEAFF

J gene: TRBJ2-1
D gene: .
V gene: TRBV11-2
clone size: many
CDR3 DNA: TGTGCCAGCAGCTTAAAGATTTCGGGGGAGCAGTTCTTC
CDR3 protein: CASSLKISGEQFF

J gene: TRBJ1-4
D gene: .
V gene: TRBV10-3
clone size: many
CDR3 DNA: TGTGCCATCAGTGAGTCAAGTCAGGGCAAAAAACTGTTTTTT
CDR3 protein: CAISESSQGKKLFF

J gene: TRBJ2-3
D gene: .
V gene: TRBV5-1
clone size: few
CDR3 DNA: TGCGCCAGCAGCTTAAGCGGTAAACTCACAGATACGCAGTATTTT
CDR3 protein: CASSLSGKLTDTQYF

J gene: TRBJ2-2
D gene: TRBD2
V gene: TRBV5-1
clone size: few
CDR3 DNA: TGCGCCAGCGAAGAGGGCGGGAGGGCCAACACCGGGGAGCTGTTTTTT
CDR3 protein: CASEEGGRANTGELFF

J gene: TRBJ2-1
D gene: TRBD2
V gene: TRBV12-3/TRBV12-4
clone size: many
CDR3 DNA: TGTGCCAGCAAAACCGGGACTATGTCCAATGAGCAGTTCTTC
CDR3 protein: CASKTGTMSNEQFF

J gene: TRBJ2-1
D gene: .
V gene: TRBV12-3/TRBV12-4
clone size: many
CDR3 DNA: TGTGCCAGCAGTTTCGGACCCGAGCAGTTCTTC
CDR3 protein: CASSFGPEQFF

J gene: TRBJ2-5
D gene: TRBD1
V gene: TRBV5-1
clone size: few
CDR3 DNA: TGCGCCAGCAGCTTGGCCAGTGGGACAGGGGTAGGAGAGACCCAGTACTTC
CDR3 protein: CASSLASGTGVGETQYF

J gene: TRBJ2-2
D gene: .
V gene: TRBV6-5
clone size: few
CDR3 DNA: TGTGCCAGCAGTTATCCCATCACCGGGGAGCTGTTTTTT
CDR3 protein: CASSYPITGELFF

J gene: TRBJ1-5
D gene: .
V gene: TRBV5-4
clone size: few
CDR3 DNA: TGTGCCAGCAGCTTGCGGGCAGATGGCAATCAGCCCCAGCATTTT
CDR3 protein: CASSLRADGNQPQHF

J gene: TRBJ2-3
D gene: .
V gene: TRBV10-3
clone size: .
CDR3 DNA: TGTGCCATCAGTGAGCTCAGGGTGGGCACAGATACGCAGTATTTT
CDR3 protein: CAISELRVGTDTQYF

J gene: TRBJ2-1
D gene: .
V gene: TRBV20-1
clone size: many
CDR3 DNA: TGCAGTGCTCTAAACAATGAGCAGTTCTTC
CDR3 protein: CSALNNEQFF

J gene: TRBJ2-7
D gene: TRBD2
V gene: TRBV20-1
clone size: few
CDR3 DNA: TGCAGTGTAGGCGGGAGGGGAGAGCAGTACTTC
CDR3 protein: CSVGGRGEQYF

J gene: TRBJ1-2
D gene: .
V gene: TRBV12-3/TRBV12-4
clone size: .
CDR3 DNA: TGTGCCAGCAGTACACGGACAGTGAACTATGGCTACACCTTC
CDR3 protein: CASSTRTVNYGYTF

J gene: TRBJ2-7
D gene: .
V gene: TRBV2
clone size: .
CDR3 DNA: TGTGCCAGCAGTGAATTCCGGGACTCCCTTTTT
CDR3 protein: CASSEFRDSLF

J gene: TRBJ2-7
D gene: .
V gene: TRBV4-1
clone size: .
CDR3 DNA: TGCGCCAGCAGCCAACAGTCCCTCGCTGGCGGTTTCTACGAGCAGTACTTC
CDR3 protein: CASSQQSLAGGFYEQYF

J gene: TRBJ1-2
D gene: .
V gene: TRBV9
clone size: .
CDR3 DNA: TGTGCCAGCAGCGTATCAGGCGGCCAATATGGCTACACCTTC
CDR3 protein: CASSVSGGQYGYTF

J gene: TRBJ2-5
D gene: .
V gene: TRBV5-1
clone size: few
CDR3 DNA: TGCGCCAGCAGCTCCTCAGTAGGCCAAGAGACCCAGTACTTC
CDR3 protein: CASSSSVGQETQYF

J gene: TRBJ1-1
D gene: .
V gene: TRBV12-3/TRBV12-4
clone size: many
CDR3 DNA: TGTGCCAGCAGTTTACAGGTTTCCGAAGCTTTCTTT
CDR3 protein: CASSLQVSEAFF

J gene: TRBJ2-5
D gene: .
V gene: TRBV24-1
clone size: many
CDR3 DNA: TGTGCCACCAGTGACCCTCAAGAGACCCAGTACTTC
CDR3 protein: CATSDPQETQYF

J gene: TRBJ1-5
D gene: .
V gene: TRBV28
clone size: .
CDR3 DNA: TGTGCCAGCAGTGGGTTAAAGGAGCCCCAGCATTTT
CDR3 protein: CASSGLKEPQHF

J gene: TRBJ2-7
D gene: TRBD2
V gene: TRBV5-1
clone size: few
CDR3 DNA: TGCGCCAGCAGCCCCGGGACTAGCGGGAGATCTGTATACGAGCAGTACTTC
CDR3 protein: CASSPGTSGRSVYEQYF

J gene: TRBJ2-7
D gene: TRBD2
V gene: TRBV28
clone size: many
CDR3 DNA: TGTGCCAGCAGTGTCCTAGCGGGCCTCTACGAGCAGTACTTC
CDR3 protein: CASSVLAGLYEQYF

J gene: TRBJ2-2
D gene: .
V gene: TRBV24-1
clone size: .
CDR3 DNA: TGTGCCACCAGTGATTACGAGTACTCCGGGGAGCTGTTTTTT
CDR3 protein: CATSDYEYSGELFF

J gene: TRBJ1-6
D gene: TRBD1
V gene: TRBV12-3/TRBV12-4
clone size: .
CDR3 DNA: TGTGCCAGCAGTTCGCCCGGGGGGACAGGGATTAATTCACCCCTCCACTTT
CDR3 protein: CASSSPGGTGINSPLHF

J gene: TRBJ2-5
D gene: .
V gene: TRBV7-9
clone size: many
CDR3 DNA: TGTGCCAGCAGCTTACGGGGGAATAGCGGGACCCAGTACTTC
CDR3 protein: CASSLRGNSGTQYF

J gene: TRBJ2-3
D gene: .
V gene: TRBV5-1
clone size: many
CDR3 DNA: TGTGCCAGCAGCCCCCAGACGGGCACAGATACGCAGTATTTT
CDR3 protein: CASSPQTGTDTQYF

J gene: TRBJ1-4
D gene: .
V gene: TRBV11-2
clone size: many
CDR3 DNA: TGTGCCAGCAGCTCTTTCCGGGACAACCTTAAAGGGAGAGAAAAACTGTTTTTT
CDR3 protein: CASSSFRDNLKGREKLFF

J gene: TRBJ2-3
D gene: .
V gene: TRBV29-1
clone size: many
CDR3 DNA: TGCAGCGCCCAAGGGGGGGAGAGCACAGATACGCAGTATTTT
CDR3 protein: CSAQGGESTDTQYF

J gene: TRBJ1-2
D gene: .
V gene: TRBV11-3
clone size: many
CDR3 DNA: TGTGCCAGCAGCTTAGATCTAATCACCGTGGGCACCTTC
CDR3 protein: CASSLDLITVGTF

J gene: TRBJ1-4
D gene: .
V gene: TRBV28
clone size: .
CDR3 DNA: TGTGCCAGCAGACAAACAGGGACGTCTTCCGAAAAACTGTTTTTT
CDR3 protein: CASRQTGTSSEKLFF

J gene: TRBJ1-6
D gene: .
V gene: TRBV12-3/TRBV12-4
clone size: few
CDR3 DNA: TGTGCCAGCAGACCGGGACAATCCAATTCACCCCTCCACTTT
CDR3 protein: CASRPGQSNSPLHF

J gene: TRBJ1-2
D gene: .
V gene: TRBV11-2
clone size: once
CDR3 DNA: TGTGCCAGCAGCCTCCAGGCCTATGGCTACACCTTC
CDR3 protein: CASSLQAYGYTF

J gene: TRBJ2-2
D gene: .
V gene: TRBV7-9
clone size: .
CDR3 DNA: TGTGCCAGCGGCTTCCGGGGGACCGGGGAGCTGTTTTTT
CDR3 protein: CASGFRGTGELFF

J gene: TRBJ2-3
D gene: .
V gene: TRBV4-1
clone size: many
CDR3 DNA: TGCGCCAGCAGCCAACCACCGACTAGGGAATTGGATACGCAGTATTTT
CDR3 protein: CASSQPPTRELDTQYF

J gene: TRBJ2-5
D gene: .
V gene: TRBV24-1
clone size: many
CDR3 DNA: TGTGCCACCAGTGACTCTAGCGTGGAAGAGACCCAGTACTTC
CDR3 protein: CATSDSSVEETQYF

J gene: TRBJ2-1
D gene: .
V gene: TRBV2
clone size: .
CDR3 DNA: TGTGCCAGCAAGCTTGGCGGTGACAATGAGCAGTTCTTC
CDR3 protein: CASKLGGDNEQFF

J gene: TRBJ2-2
D gene: .
V gene: TRBV10-2
clone size: many
CDR3 DNA: TGCGCCAGCAAAGTAGAGCGTGATACCGGGGAGCTGTTTTTT
CDR3 protein: CASKVERDTGELFF

J gene: TRBJ1-1
D gene: .
V gene: TRBV5-1
clone size: many
CDR3 DNA: TGCGCCAGCAGCTTAATAAGGGTGGAGAACACTGAAGCTTTCTTT
CDR3 protein: CASSLIRVENTEAFF

J gene: TRBJ2-5
D gene: TRBD2
V gene: TRBV6-1
clone size: many
CDR3 DNA: TGTGCCAGCAGTGAAGGGAAAGCTAGCGGGTGGGAGACCCAGTACTTC
CDR3 protein: CASSEGKASGWETQYF

J gene: TRBJ1-1
D gene: .
V gene: TRBV20-1
clone size: few
CDR3 DNA: TGCAGTGCTTCACCGGATAACACTGAAGCTTTCTTT
CDR3 protein: CSASPDNTEAFF

J gene: TRBJ2-1
D gene: .
V gene: TRBV28
clone size: many
CDR3 DNA: TGTGCCAGCAGTCCGTCTTATTTTGCGGAGGGACGCTCCTACAATGAGCAGTTCTTC
CDR3 protein: CASSPSYFAEGRSYNEQFF

J gene: TRBJ2-7
D gene: .
V gene: TRBV3-1
clone size: .
CDR3 DNA: TGTGCCAGCAGCCAAGATCCGAAAGCTACCTACGAGCAGTACTTC
CDR3 protein: CASSQDPKATYEQYF

J gene: TRBJ2-7
D gene: .
V gene: TRBV20-1
clone size: many
CDR3 DNA: TGCAGTGCCGCGCCTCAGAACAACGAGCAGTACTTC
CDR3 protein: CSAAPQNNEQYF

J gene: TRBJ2-3
D gene: .
V gene: TRBV2
clone size: many
CDR3 DNA: TGTGCCAGCAGTGAGCGGGCCTACACAGATACGCAGTATTTT
CDR3 protein: CASSERAYTDTQYF

J gene: TRBJ2-1
D gene: .
V gene: TRBV30
clone size: many
CDR3 DNA: TGTGCCTGGAGTGTACAAAGGTCGAAGGGGTCTGAGCAGTTCTTC
CDR3 protein: CAWSVQRSKGSEQFF

J gene: TRBJ2-3
D gene: .
V gene: TRBV30
clone size: .
CDR3 DNA: TGTGCCTGGAGTGTCGGGACGATTCAGACAGATACGCAGTATTTT
CDR3 protein: CAWSVGTIQTDTQYF

J gene: TRBJ1-1
D gene: .
V gene: TRBV28
clone size: many
CDR3 DNA: TGTGCCAGCAGTCCCTACATGAACACTGAAGCTTTCTTT
CDR3 protein: CASSPYMNTEAFF

J gene: TRBJ1-1
D gene: TRBD1
V gene: TRBV3-1
clone size: .
CDR3 DNA: TGTGCCAGCAGCGGAGGGACAGGGGACACTGAAGCTTTCTTT
CDR3 protein: CASSGGTGDTEAFF

J gene: TRBJ2-2
D gene: TRBD2
V gene: TRBV28
clone size: many
CDR3 DNA: TGTGCCAGTCTTATGGGGGGGGGCACCGGGGAGCTGTTTTTT
CDR3 protein: CASLMGGGTGELFF

J gene: TRBJ2-2
D gene: .
V gene: TRBV5-1
clone size: few
CDR3 DNA: TGCGCCAGCAGCTTAATGGGGCGGCAGATGAACACCGGGGAGCTGTTTTTT
CDR3 protein: CASSLMGRQMNTGELFF

J gene: TRBJ2-1
D gene: .
V gene: TRBV5-1
clone size: .
CDR3 DNA: TGCGCCAGCAGCTTGGGAGGGGGGATCAATGAGCAGTTCTTC
CDR3 protein: CASSLGGGINEQFF